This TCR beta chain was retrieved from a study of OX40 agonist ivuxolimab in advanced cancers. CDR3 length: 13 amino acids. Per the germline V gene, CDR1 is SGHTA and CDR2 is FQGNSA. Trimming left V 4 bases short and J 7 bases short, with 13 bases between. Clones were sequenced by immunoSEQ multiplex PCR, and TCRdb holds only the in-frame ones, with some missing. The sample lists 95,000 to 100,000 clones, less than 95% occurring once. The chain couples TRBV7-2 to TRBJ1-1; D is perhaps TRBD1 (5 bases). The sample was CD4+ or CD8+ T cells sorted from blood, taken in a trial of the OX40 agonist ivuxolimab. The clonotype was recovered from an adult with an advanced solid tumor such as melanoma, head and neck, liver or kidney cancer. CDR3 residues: CASSSRGRGEAFF. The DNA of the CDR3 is TGTGCCAGCAGCTCAAGGGGTCGAGGTGAAGCTTTCTTT.